This T cell receptor beta chain was found in a study of blood T cell repertoires in COVID-19. Study at large: Material from acute and convalescent COVID-19 was sourced from the United States, Italy and Spain. Sources were T cells, B-cell-depleted T cells, or PBMCs; the material itself was cDNA or gDNA.

The CDR3 totals 18 residues. Germline trimming cut 8 bases from V and 0 bases from J; bases unmatched to any gene: 11. The germline CDR1 and CDR2 sequences are SGHVS and FQNEAQ. While infection was still active, Seattle patients were enrolled and then followed longitudinally. Original methodology: Reference gene primer amplification gave estimated nucleated cell counts. Data came from immunoSEQ multiplex PCR; TCRdb stores just in-frame clones and leaves some out. For V, J and clone size, that table is used; D and trimming come from the DNA. This table has tens of thousands of clones, approximately 88% appearing once.

The sample taken for sequencing was peripheral blood. The chain has TRBV7-8 and TRBJ2-1; 12 nucleotides match TRBD1. The clonotype was recovered from a man between 60 and 75 years old with COVID-19, enrolled during active disease. For the CDR3, the DNA is TGTGCCAGCCGTCGCGGGACAGGGGGCCTAAGCTCCTACAATGAGCAGTTCTTC. It yields the protein CASRRGTGGLSSYNEQFF.